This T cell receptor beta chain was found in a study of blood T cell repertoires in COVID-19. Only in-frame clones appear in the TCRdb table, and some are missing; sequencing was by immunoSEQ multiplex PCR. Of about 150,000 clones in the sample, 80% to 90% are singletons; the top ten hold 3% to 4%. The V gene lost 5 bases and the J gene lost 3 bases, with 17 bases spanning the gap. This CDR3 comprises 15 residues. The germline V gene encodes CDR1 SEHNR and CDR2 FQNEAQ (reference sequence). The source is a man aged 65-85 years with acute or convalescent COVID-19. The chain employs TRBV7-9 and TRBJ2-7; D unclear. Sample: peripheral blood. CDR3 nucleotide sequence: TGTGCCAGCAGCCCAAGCCTTAATCGTGGCTACGAGCAGTACTTC. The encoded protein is CASSPSLNRGYEQYF.